This T cell receptor beta chain emerged from a study of radiotherapy plus CTLA-4 blockade in lung cancer. Study summary: Objective responses were seen in about a sixth of patients, disease control in approximately 29%.

With 1 base clipped from V and 0 bases from J, the junction kept 5 bases outside the gene matches. The CDR3 covers 19 residues. Germline lookup yields CDR1 SGHDN and CDR2 FVKESK. Of note for this clone: Antigen: not known.

The assay was immunoSEQ multiplex PCR, and TCRdb's table has in-frame clones only and misses some. The repertoire includes under 55,000 clones, 82% of them detected once, and about 3.3% sits in the top ten. Patients in the study, people with chemo-refractory metastatic non-small-cell lung cancer, received focal radiation plus ipilimumab CTLA-4 blockade. Study-level results: Per reports, early blood T cell clone dynamics, plus interferon-beta, forecast response most strongly.

The sequence was collected from a human donor with non-small cell lung cancer who had stable disease on radiotherapy plus ipilimumab. The chain employs TRBV14 and TRBJ2-2, with 13 bases that match TRBD2. This specimen consisted of peripheral blood, obtained from a patient treated with radiotherapy plus ipilimumab. The CDR3 loop reads CASSQVLAGGPANTGELFF. In DNA form, the CDR3 reads TGTGCCAGCAGCCAAGTACTAGCGGGAGGGCCGGCGAACACCGGGGAGCTGTTTTTT.